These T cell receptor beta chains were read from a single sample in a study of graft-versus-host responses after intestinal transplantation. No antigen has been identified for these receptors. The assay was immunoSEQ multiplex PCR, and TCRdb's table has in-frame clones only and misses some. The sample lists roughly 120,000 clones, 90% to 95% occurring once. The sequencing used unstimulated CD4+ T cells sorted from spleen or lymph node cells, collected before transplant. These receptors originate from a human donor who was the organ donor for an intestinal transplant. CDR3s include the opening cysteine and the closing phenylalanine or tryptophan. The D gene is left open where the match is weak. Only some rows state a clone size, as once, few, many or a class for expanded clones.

CDR3nt: TGCAGCGTTAGGGACAGGACCTACGAGCAGTACTTC; CDR3aa: CSVRDRTYEQYF; v_gene: TRBV29-1; d_gene: TRBD1; j_gene: TRBJ2-7; abundance: -
CDR3nt: TGTGCCAGCAGCCTCGGGAGTCTGAACACTGAAGCTTTCTTT; CDR3aa: CASSLGSLNTEAFF; v_gene: TRBV7-9; d_gene: -; j_gene: TRBJ1-1; abundance: -
CDR3nt: TGTGCCAGCAGCTTAGAGGACACAGGGGTCGGGGAGCTGTTTTTT; CDR3aa: CASSLEDTGVGELFF; v_gene: TRBV7-2; d_gene: TRBD1; j_gene: TRBJ2-2; abundance: -
CDR3nt: TGTGCCAGCAGATACAGGTTCACCGGGGAGCTGTTTTTT; CDR3aa: CASRYRFTGELFF; v_gene: TRBV28; d_gene: -; j_gene: TRBJ2-2; abundance: -
CDR3nt: TGTGCCAGCAGTGGCAACTATGGCTACACCTTC; CDR3aa: CASSGNYGYTF; v_gene: TRBV28; d_gene: -; j_gene: TRBJ1-2; abundance: once
CDR3nt: TGTGCCAGCAGCGCGACAGAGGGAAAGCAGTACTTC; CDR3aa: CASSATEGKQYF; v_gene: TRBV9; d_gene: -; j_gene: TRBJ2-7; abundance: once
CDR3nt: TGTGCCAGCTCACCCGGATCTAACACTGAAGCTTTCTTT; CDR3aa: CASSPGSNTEAFF; v_gene: TRBV18; d_gene: -; j_gene: TRBJ1-1; abundance: -
CDR3nt: TGTGCCTGGAGTGTCGCGGGGGCTCACAATGAGCAGTTCTTC; CDR3aa: CAWSVAGAHNEQFF; v_gene: TRBV30; d_gene: -; j_gene: TRBJ2-1; abundance: -
CDR3nt: TGTGCCAGTAGTCCAACTTTCACCGGGGAGCTGTTTTTT; CDR3aa: CASSPTFTGELFF; v_gene: TRBV19; d_gene: -; j_gene: TRBJ2-2; abundance: few
CDR3nt: TGTGCCAGCAGCTTATTTCCGGCTTTTCAGGGGGTGAACTATGGCTACACCTTC; CDR3aa: CASSLFPAFQGVNYGYTF; v_gene: TRBV11-2; d_gene: TRBD1; j_gene: TRBJ1-2; abundance: -
CDR3nt: TGTGCCAGCAGCTTGAATCAGGGGGGTCAAGAGACCCAGTACTTC; CDR3aa: CASSLNQGGQETQYF; v_gene: TRBV11-1; d_gene: -; j_gene: TRBJ2-5; abundance: -
CDR3nt: TGTGCCAGCAGTTCGCCCGGGACAGGGGGCTTCACTGAAGCTTTCTTT; CDR3aa: CASSSPGTGGFTEAFF; v_gene: TRBV28; d_gene: TRBD1; j_gene: TRBJ1-1; abundance: few
CDR3nt: TGTGCCAGCAGCCCTTCCTACGAGCAGCACTTC; CDR3aa: CASSPSYEQHF; v_gene: TRBV7-2; d_gene: -; j_gene: TRBJ2-7; abundance: -
CDR3nt: TGTGCCATCGGGAAGGGAAACTACGAGCAGTACTTC; CDR3aa: CAIGKGNYEQYF; v_gene: TRBV10-3; d_gene: -; j_gene: TRBJ2-7; abundance: once
CDR3nt: TGTGCCAGCATCCCTACTAGCGGGAGGCCCCAGGAGCAGTTCTTC; CDR3aa: CASIPTSGRPQEQFF; v_gene: TRBV28; d_gene: TRBD2; j_gene: TRBJ2-1; abundance: -
CDR3nt: TGTGCCACCCAAAGCCGGACAGGGAGAGATCAGCCCCAGCATTTT; CDR3aa: CATQSRTGRDQPQHF; v_gene: TRBV10-3; d_gene: TRBD1; j_gene: TRBJ1-5; abundance: -